One sample yielded the 15 T cell receptor beta chains listed below, sequenced in a study of T cells in localized non-small cell lung cancer (dated by TCRdb to the early 2020s). The library was obtained by the immunoSEQ multiplex PCR assay. The immuneACCESS repertoire file appears here via TCRdb, limited to in-frame rearrangements. These files lack a portion of the clones; in checked studies, under half of the deficit traces to unresolved V genes, and the cause of the others is not known. Across this sample there are about 15,000 clones, with approximately 85% seen only once. The biggest ten clones account for around 23% of the sample. Material: peripheral blood, obtained before any cancer treatment. These receptors all stem from a female donor older than 55 with stage I squamous cell lung carcinoma.

The genes are TRBV7-9 and TRBJ1-1; 8 nucleotides line up with TRBD1. Germline assignment: CDR1 SEHNR and CDR2 FQNEAQ (reference sequence). The CDR3 has 12 residues. V gave up 5 bases and J gave up 8 bases; unmatched junction bases: 4. Here the CDR3 reads CASSVGQGEAFF. The CDR3 DNA is TGTGCCAGCAGCGTAGGACAGGGCGAAGCTTTCTTT.

CDR3 DNA sequence: TGTGCCAGCAGCGAAACCTACGAGCAGTACTTC. This translates into CASSETYEQYF. This chain links TRBV25-1 with TRBJ2-7; D is unclear. V dropped 6 bases and J dropped 2 bases, with 5 bases sitting between them. The CDR3 contains 11 residues. Germline loops: CDR1 MGHDK, CDR2 SYGVNS.

The chain carries TRBV28 and TRBJ2-1; TRBD2 agrees at 11 bases. Trimming removed 5 bases from V and 4 bases from J; junction bases left unmatched: 4. The CDR3 has 15 amino acids. CDR1 is MDHEN, CDR2 SYDVKM, per germline. The CDR3 sequence is CASSPIAGGYNEQFF. The CDR3 DNA reads as TGTGCCAGCAGTCCCATAGCGGGAGGGTACAATGAGCAGTTCTTC.

CDR3 residues: CAWNFQGSYGYTF. CDR3 nucleotides: TGTGCCTGGAACTTCCAGGGCTCCTATGGCTACACCTTC. The V call is TRBV30, the J call TRBJ1-2; possible D gene TRBD1, 5 bases. Trimming shortened V by 4 bases and J by 4 bases, and 13 bases separated the two germline ends. The CDR3 spans 13 residues. From germline, CDR1 is GTSNPN and CDR2 SVGIG (reference sequence).

The chain links TRBV5-1 to TRBJ1-1, with TRBD1 matching 7 bases. CDR3 length: 14 amino acids. The V and J ends lost 3 bases and 10 bases, in that order; junction bases with no gene match: 12. Looked up from germline, CDR1 is SGHRS and CDR2 is YFSETQ. The CDR3 nucleotides are TGCGCCAGCAGCTCGTCCGGGACAGCCGTAGGAGCTTTCTTT. Its protein product is CASSSSGTAVGAFF.

This clone appeared a single time. The chain combines TRBV18 with TRBJ1-4; D gene ambiguous. V lost 0 bases, J lost 6 bases, and 5 bases lay in between. CDR3 length equals 13 residues. Germline CDR1 KGHSH, CDR2 LQKENI. CDR3 sequence: CASSPPAYEKLFF. CDR3 bases: TGTGCCAGCTCACCACCGGCCTATGAAAAACTGTTTTTT.

The table lists this clone with a few counts. The chain employs TRBV12-5 and TRBJ2-2; 7 bases match TRBD1. The CDR3 is 15 residues long. In germline, CDR1 is LGHNT, CDR2 FRNRAP. V gave up 1 base and J gave up 2 bases; unmatched junction bases: 1. CDR3 loop: CASGLGTGNTGELFF. CDR3 bases: TGTGCTAGTGGTTTGGGGACAGGAAACACCGGGGAGCTGTTTTTT.

The chain is built from TRBV5-4 and TRBJ1-3, with D uncertain. The CDR3 is made up of 14 amino acids. Trimming stripped 3 bases from V and 4 bases from J, with 11 bases between. Germline V CDR1 and CDR2: SGHNT, YYREEE (reference sequence). CDR3 sequence reads: CASSSSMGGNTIYF. The DNA of the CDR3 is TGTGCCAGCAGCTCGTCGATGGGCGGAAACACCATATATTTT.

In this sample, this clone turned up a few times. This chain's CDR3 is CASSLDDRPGDEQYF. The CDR3 nucleotides read TGTGCCAGCAGCTTGGACGACAGGCCGGGCGACGAGCAGTACTTC. The V and J genes are TRBV5-6 and TRBJ2-7; tentatively, D is TRBD1 (6 bases). Per germline, CDR1 SGHDT and CDR2 YYEEEE. Trimming cost V 0 bases and J 5 bases, with 15 bases left between them. The CDR3 is made up of 15 amino acids.

The rearrangement links TRBV9 to TRBJ1-1; D not resolved. CDR3 size: 13 residues. CDR1 is SGDLS, CDR2 YYNGEE, per germline. V was cut by 1 base and J by 4 bases, with 8 bases left in between. CDR3 nucleotides: TGTGCCAGCAGCGTAATGTCTTCCACTGAAGCTTTCTTT. It yields the protein CASSVMSSTEAFF.

The genes are TRBV6-1 and TRBJ1-5, with D possibly matching TRBD1 (6 bases). CDR1 and CDR2 from the germline V gene are MNHNS and SASEGT. This CDR3 has 14 residues. V lost 6 bases and J lost 2, with 11 bases in between. As DNA, the CDR3 is TGTGCCAGCAGCACGGACAGCCGCAATCAGCCCCAGCATTTT. It encodes CASSTDSRNQPQHF.

This sequence joins TRBV4-2 and TRBJ1-1; D may be TRBD1 (6 bases). V lost 3 bases, J lost 10 bases, and 15 bases lay in between. This CDR3 has 13 residues. CDR1 LGHNA and CDR2 YNFKEQ come from the germline V gene. The CDR3 region has the DNA TGTGCCAGCAGCCAGGTCCCAGGGGCGCCAGCTTTCTTT. This gives the protein CASSQVPGAPAFF.

For the CDR3, the DNA is TGTGCCAGCAGCAAATATCCGGGACAGGGGGCCTCTAGTGAGCAGTTCTTC. This gives the protein CASSKYPGQGASSEQFF. The chain links TRBV21-1 to TRBJ2-1; the DNA was not compared with TRBD1, the D call given in the table. TRBV21-1 is a documented pseudogene. CDR3 length: 17 amino acids.

The V gene is TRBV9, the J gene TRBJ1-1; no clear D gene. This CDR3 comprises 13 residues. CDR1 is SGDLS and CDR2 is YYNGEE in the germline V gene. The V gene lost 3 bases and the J gene lost 6 bases, with 12 bases spanning the gap. The CDR3 bases are TGTGCCAGCAGCGGAGGGTCCTCACCTGAAGCTTTCTTT. Protein product: CASSGGSSPEAFF.

Remarks on this clone: A junction boundary mismatches the germline segment, possibly from a read error. The chain is built from TRBV5-1 and TRBJ1-2; D not resolved. Germline V gene data show CDR1 as SGHRS and CDR2 as YFSETQ. There are 12 residues in the CDR3. CDR3 DNA sequence: TGTGCCAGCAGCTTGGCTAGTGGGGGCTACACCTTC. It encodes CASSLASGGYTF.